The 32 T cell receptor beta chains reported below all come from one sample, sequenced in a study of spatial heterogeneity in lung cancer. MiXCR, run by TCRdb on the 5' RACE reads, gives a single entry per CDR3 protein. Among approximately 56,000 distinct CDR3 sequences listed, 7.4% were seen once. As for time point: blood at routine non-recurrence follow-up after resection. Tumor, nontumor lung or frozen PBMC supplied whole RNA, sequenced without sorting. Sequenced here: PBMCs, sampled at follow-up. These receptors all stem from a female donor with early-stage non-small cell lung cancer.

This clonotype showed up just a few times. The rearrangement links TRBV6-1 to TRBJ1-5; D may be TRBD1 (5 bases). Germline CDR1 is MNHNS and CDR2 is SASEGT. The CDR3 has 12 amino acids. Trimming shortened V by 7 bases and J by 7 bases, and 11 bases separated the two germline ends. CDR3 DNA: TGTGCCAGCATGATGGACATCCAGCCCCAGCATTTT. Translation: CASMMDIQPQHF.

This clonotype came up a few times. This chain joins TRBV13 and TRBJ1-1, with a weak D call TRBD1 (5 bases). The CDR3 covers 14 residues. In germline, CDR1 is PRHDT, CDR2 FYEKMQ (reference sequence). V was trimmed by 1 base and J by 8 bases, leaving 14 bases between them. The CDR3 is CASSLDSGSGEAFF. CDR3 bases: TGTGCCAGCAGCTTAGATTCAGGGTCAGGGGAAGCTTTCTTT.

This clonotype has at least ten counts. The chain links TRBV12-3 or TRBV12-4 to TRBJ1-5; no definite D call. The CDR3 loop spans 15 amino acids. The ends were cut back, 6 bases at V and 2 bases at J, with 14 bases in the middle. This chain's CDR3 is CASSPEVSRNQPQHF. CDR3 coding DNA: TGTGCCAGCAGCCCTGAGGTATCGCGCAATCAGCCCCAGCATTTT.

CDR3: CSARARAQIDTQYF. DNA of the CDR3: TGCAGTGCTAGAGCCAGGGCACAGATAGATACGCAGTATTTT. The V gene is TRBV20-1, the J gene TRBJ2-3; tentatively, D is TRBD1 (5 bases). CDR1 and CDR2 from the germline V gene are DFQATT and SNEGSKA (reference sequence). Between the trimmed V and J ends, which lost 1 base and 5 bases, there was a span of 13 bases. The CDR3 has 14 amino acids.

This clonotype was detected a few times. The chain uses TRBV29-1 and TRBJ1-5, with unresolved D. V was trimmed by 4 bases and J by 1 base, leaving 8 bases between them. The CDR3 has 13 amino acids. Germline V gene data show CDR1 as SQVTM and CDR2 as ANQGSEA. The CDR3 nucleotides are TGCAGCGTTGGGGGATTCAGCAATCAGCCCCAGCATTTT. Its translation is CSVGGFSNQPQHF.

This clonotype occurred a few times. The chain combines TRBV7-2 with TRBJ2-3; D gene ambiguous. The CDR3 consists of 14 residues. V was trimmed by 4 bases and J by 7 bases, leaving 15 bases between them. The germline gives CDR1 SGHTA, CDR2 FQGNSA. The CDR3 reads CASSSGRALNTQYF. Here the CDR3 DNA reads TGTGCCAGCAGCTCCGGGCGTGCGTTGAATACGCAGTATTTT.

V gene TRBV5-1 combines with J gene TRBJ2-7; 12 positions agree with TRBD2. Germline CDR1 is SGHRS and CDR2 is YFSETQ. V trimming: 3 bases; J trimming: 2 bases; junction bases outside the gene matches: 9. The CDR3 has 17 residues. In DNA form, the CDR3 reads TGCGCCAGCAGCTCCAACCCGGGACTAGCGGGTGCCTACGAGCAGTACTTC. Translating gives CASSSNPGLAGAYEQYF.

V is TRBV7-2 and J is TRBJ1-2; tentative D call: TRBD1 (6 bases). Trimming cost V 1 base and J 4 bases, with 10 bases left between them. CDR1 and CDR2 (germline): SGHTA, FQGNSA. This CDR3 comprises 14 residues. CDR3 region: CASSLEKGGYGYTF. The CDR3, as DNA: TGTGCCAGCAGCTTAGAGAAGGGGGGCTATGGCTACACCTTC.

This clonotype has only a few counts. The J gene is TRBJ2-1, the V gene TRBV6-5; 11 nucleotides match TRBD2. Germline loops: CDR1 MNHEY, CDR2 SVGAGI. The CDR3 runs to 15 residues. With 6 bases clipped from V and 3 bases from J, the junction kept 4 bases outside the gene matches. The CDR3 sequence is CASRSLAGGYNEQFF. Written as DNA, the CDR3 is TGTGCCAGCAGAAGTCTAGCGGGGGGCTACAATGAGCAGTTCTTC.

This clonotype was observed many times. V and J are TRBV7-9 and TRBJ1-1; D possibly corresponds to TRBD1 (5 bases). V was cut by 7 bases and J by 10 bases, with 16 bases left in between. The germline gives CDR1 SEHNR, CDR2 FQNEAQ (reference sequence). CDR3 length: 12 amino acids. The chain's CDR3 is CASTTPGLIAFF. In DNA form, the CDR3 reads TGTGCCAGCACCACCCCGGGGCTGATAGCTTTCTTT.

The chain links TRBV20-1 to TRBJ2-5; D perhaps matches TRBD2 (6 bases). This CDR3 is 14 amino acids long. Trimming shortened V by 1 base and J by 2 bases, and 11 bases separated the two germline ends. CDR1 and CDR2 from the germline V gene are DFQATT and SNEGSKA (reference sequence). CDR3 sequence: CSARGGTRQETQYF. In nucleotides, the CDR3 is TGCAGTGCTAGAGGAGGGACTCGACAAGAGACCCAGTACTTC.

The genes are TRBV4-1 and TRBJ1-1, with 11 bases matching TRBD1. The CDR3 sequence is 16 residues long. CDR1 and CDR2 (germline): MGHRA, YSYEKL. With 4 bases clipped from V and 5 bases from J, the junction kept 9 bases outside the gene matches. This CDR3 is CASSRGEGQGGTEAFF. CDR3 in DNA: TGCGCCAGCAGCCGTGGAGAGGGACAGGGGGGGACTGAAGCTTTCTTT.

This clonotype has a count of ten or more. The chain is built from TRBV29-1 and TRBJ2-5; the D is unclear. The CDR3 sequence is 11 residues long. Deletions cut 0 bases from V and 5 bases from J, with 4 bases between. Germline CDR1 SQVTM, CDR2 ANQGSEA. The CDR3 is CSVEDRETQYF. Written as DNA, the CDR3 is TGCAGCGTTGAAGATCGGGAGACCCAGTACTTC.

This clonotype was recorded at least ten times. The V gene is TRBV7-9, the J gene TRBJ1-5, with 7 bases matching TRBD1. The trim removed 4 bases at V and 2 bases at J, leaving 8 bases unmatched. This CDR3 comprises 16 residues. Germline V lookup: CDR1 SEHNR, CDR2 FQNEAQ (reference sequence). CDR3 sequence reads: CASSSDRVRGNQPQHF. The CDR3 bases are TGTGCCAGCAGCTCCGACAGGGTTAGGGGCAATCAGCCCCAGCATTTT.

In its sample, this clonotype was seen many times. This chain joins TRBV11-2 and TRBJ2-3; D not resolved. Trimming took off 10 bases at V and 2 bases at J, with 19 bases between the two ends. The CDR3 spans 15 residues. In germline, CDR1 is SGHAT, CDR2 FQNNGV. In DNA form, the CDR3 reads TGTGCCACCATAAGAACCAGCTCCCTCACAGATACGCAGTATTTT. It encodes CATIRTSSLTDTQYF.

For the CDR3, the DNA is TGTGCCAGCAGCCAGGGGACGTCTTATTCACCCCTCCACTTT. Its protein product is CASSQGTSYSPLHF. The chain links TRBV14 to TRBJ1-6, with D tentatively TRBD1 (5 bases). V lost 3 bases and J 8 bases, leaving 11 bases between the germline ends. Germline CDR1 SGHDN, CDR2 FVKESK. The CDR3 runs 14 residues. The whole variable domain, remainder taken from reference TRBV14 and TRBJ1-6, is EAGVTQFPSHSVIEKGQTVTLRCDPISGHDNLYWYRRVMGKEIKFLLHFVKESKQDESGMPNNRFLAERTGGTYSTLKVQPAELEDSGVYFCASSQGTSYSPLHFGNGTRLTVT.

Many counts were recorded for this clonotype. The V gene is TRBV6-6, the J gene TRBJ1-2; tentatively, D is TRBD1 (6 bases). CDR3 length: 14 residues. Trimming took 2 bases from V and 0 from J, leaving 7 bases between them. The germline CDR1 and CDR2 sequences are MNHNY and SVGAGI (reference sequence). CDR3 in amino acids: CASSYRGSNYGYTF. Written as DNA, the CDR3 is TGTGCCAGCAGTTACAGGGGGTCTAACTATGGCTACACCTTC.

As to this clonotype: A much larger clone lies one base from this, so it may be a read error. The chain employs TRBV2 and TRBJ2-7; TRBD2 aligns across 8 bases. The V gene's germline CDR1 is SNHLY and CDR2 FYNNEI. This CDR3 comprises 11 residues. CDR3: CVSREGYEQYF. The CDR3 bases are TGTGTCAGCCGGGAGGGGTACGAGCAGTACTTC.

This clonotype was counted many times. The chain joins TRBV7-6 to TRBJ2-7; a weak D match, TRBD1 (7 bases). The CDR3 covers 14 residues. Germline V gives CDR1 SGHVS, CDR2 FNYEAQ. V gave up 1 base and J gave up 7 bases, with 14 bases separating them. CDR3 loop: CASSLDVRGDEQYF. The CDR3 nucleotides read TGTGCCAGCAGCTTAGATGTCAGGGGGGATGAGCAGTACTTC.

At least ten counts were recorded for this clonotype. V and J are TRBV6-1 and TRBJ1-2; D gene ambiguous. This CDR3 has 11 residues. V dropped 6 bases and J dropped 7 bases, with 9 bases sitting between them. The germline V gene encodes CDR1 MNHNS and CDR2 SASEGT. CDR3 nucleotides: TGTGCCAGCAGGTGGGAGGGTGGCTACACCTTC. It yields the protein CASRWEGGYTF.

This clonotype came up many times. The chain links TRBV3-1 to TRBJ1-2; maybe TRBD1 (5 bases). V shed 3 bases and J shed 7 bases, with 18 bases lying between them. The CDR3 is made up of 15 amino acids. The germline V gene encodes CDR1 LGHDT and CDR2 YNNKEL (reference sequence). The CDR3 loop is CASSHGTRFRFGYTF. CDR3 nucleotides: TGTGCCAGCAGCCATGGGACCCGATTCAGATTTGGCTACACCTTC. Based on the CDR3 plus reference TRBV3-1 and TRBJ1-2, the full variable domain is DTAVSQTPKYLVTQMGNDKSIKCEQNLGHDTMYWYKQDSKKFLKIMFSYNNKELIINETVPNRFSPKSPDKAHLNLHINSLELGDSAVYFCASSHGTRFRFGYTFGSGTRLTVV.

At least ten counts were recorded for this clonotype. The chain uses TRBV20-1 and TRBJ2-5, with D unclear. Trimming pared 0 bases from V and 5 bases from J, leaving 7 bases between. This CDR3 is 12 amino acids long. CDR1 is DFQATT and CDR2 is SNEGSKA in the germline V gene (reference sequence). The CDR3 nucleotides read TGCAGTGCTAGAGATCTAGTGGAGACCCAGTACTTC. It codes for CSARDLVETQYF.

This clonotype was seen repeatedly, ten times or more. The CDR3 sequence is CASSYSRGSGELFF. CDR3 coding DNA: TGTGCCAGCAGTTACTCGAGAGGGTCCGGGGAGCTGTTTTTT. The chain couples TRBV6-5 to TRBJ2-2; tentative D call: TRBD2 (5 bases). The CDR3 spans 14 residues. The germline V and J ends were trimmed by 0 bases and 6 bases, with 8 bases remaining between them. The germline gives CDR1 MNHEY, CDR2 SVGAGI.

This clonotype was found many times. J is TRBJ2-4 and V is TRBV4-1; a possible D gene is TRBD2 (6 bases). V was shortened by 1 base and J by 5 bases, with 18 bases between the two germline ends. This CDR3 spans 17 amino acids. The germline V gene has CDR1 MGHRA and CDR2 YSYEKL. CDR3 DNA sequence: TGCGCCAGCAGCCAAGCTGGGACTGGGATGTTTCAAAACATTCAGTACTTC. This encodes CASSQAGTGMFQNIQYF.

This clonotype was counted many times. The V gene is TRBV5-1, the J gene TRBJ1-2; D unclear. The CDR3 is 16 residues long. Germline V gives CDR1 SGHRS, CDR2 YFSETQ. Deletions cut 0 bases from V and 2 bases from J, with 14 bases between. The CDR3 nucleotides are TGCGCCAGCAGCTTGGCCGGGCGGACGGAGAACTATGGCTACACCTTC. As protein: CASSLAGRTENYGYTF.

This clonotype appeared many times. The chain links TRBV20-1 to TRBJ2-5, with D hard to call. There are 14 residues in the CDR3. Trimming pared 3 bases from V and 4 bases from J, leaving 15 bases between. Germline CDR1 reads DFQATT; CDR2 reads SNEGSKA (reference sequence). Here the CDR3 reads CSASSTGSGETQYF. The DNA for the CDR3 is TGCAGTGCTAGCAGTACCGGATCCGGAGAGACCCAGTACTTC.

This clonotype occurred many times. An end of the junction differs from the germline gene, which may be a read error. The chain joins TRBV7-7 to TRBJ2-5, with 8 bases aligning to TRBD1. The CDR3 has 16 residues. Germline values: CDR1 SSHAT, CDR2 FNYEAQ (reference sequence). CDR3 protein: CASSLARTGSHETQYF. CDR3 coding DNA: TGTGCTAGCAGCTTAGCGAGGACAGGGAGCCACGAGACCCAGTACTTC.

This clonotype was observed many times. CDR3 coding DNA: TGTGCCAGCACCCCGACGGGGGCAGATACGCAGTATTTT. Amino acids: CASTPTGADTQYF. The chain couples TRBV11-2 to TRBJ2-3; a weak D match, TRBD2 (6 bases). Germline-derived CDR1 and CDR2 are SGHAT and FQNNGV. V was cut by 7 bases and J by 4 bases, with 12 bases left in between. The CDR3 runs 13 residues.

This clonotype was detected a few times. The V and J genes are TRBV5-1 and TRBJ1-3; D is undetermined. With 4 bases removed from V and 3 bases from J, the gap between germline ends came to 14 bases. CDR1 is SGHRS, CDR2 YFSETQ, per germline. The CDR3 has 15 amino acids. The CDR3 region has the DNA TGCGCCAGCAGCCCCCCTTCGGACGTTGGAAACACCATATATTTT. It codes for CASSPPSDVGNTIYF.

The rearrangement uses TRBV20-1 and TRBJ2-1, with a possible D match to TRBD2 (6 bases). This CDR3 has 13 residues. Per germline, CDR1 DFQATT and CDR2 SNEGSKA (reference sequence). Trimming removed 8 bases at V and 7 bases at J, with 18 bases between. The CDR3 reads CSSLGGGVNEQFF. The CDR3 DNA reads as TGCAGTTCCCTAGGCGGAGGGGTAAATGAGCAGTTCTTC.

This clonotype occurred a few times. V usage is TRBV4-2 and J usage is TRBJ2-3; 13 bases are a match to TRBD2. V was pared by 1 base and J by 1 base, with 8 bases of the junction left unmatched. The CDR3 spans 19 residues. CDR1 and CDR2 (germline): LGHNA, YNFKEQ. CDR3 DNA sequence: TGTGCCAGCAGCCAAGGGACTAGCGGGGGCGTCATGGGCACAGATACGCAGTATTTT. Translating it yields CASSQGTSGGVMGTDTQYF.

The table lists this clonotype with many counts. The chain employs TRBV7-2 and TRBJ2-3; maybe TRBD1 (8 bases). Germline lookup yields CDR1 SGHTA and CDR2 FQGNSA. Trimming took off 6 bases at V and 0 bases at J, with 13 bases between the two ends. This CDR3 has 15 amino acids. The CDR3 DNA follows: TGTGCCAGCAGTACAGGGGGGGCCAGCACAGATACGCAGTATTTT. Translation gives CASSTGGASTDTQYF. Together with reference TRBV7-2 and TRBJ2-3, the CDR3 gives the full variable domain: GAGVSQSPSNKVTEKGKDVELRCDPISGHTALYWYRQSLGQGLEFLIYFQGNSAPDKSGLPSDRFSAERTGGSVSTLTIQRTQQEDSAVYLCASSTGGASTDTQYFGPGTRLTVL.